This entry lists 5 T cell receptor beta chains sequenced from one sample in a study of T cell repertoires in cytomegalovirus infection. No antigens are known for them. TCRdb itself ran the reads through MiXCR, one entry per CDR3 protein. The table includes approximately 340,000 distinct CDR3 sequences, 29% detected once. The sample was cultured PBMCs, taken from culture after CMV antigen stimulation. Source of these receptors: a human donor in good health (CMV status not recorded). Some clones in this sample may be carry-over from other donors' samples.

In DNA, the CDR3 is TGTGCCAGCAGTCGGACATTACCCGACTCTGAAGCTTTCTTT. It encodes CASSRTLPDSEAFF. V and J are TRBV6-5 and TRBJ1-1, with D possibly TRBD1 on 5 matching bases. This CDR3 spans 14 amino acids. The V end was cut by 5 bases, the J end by 6 bases, with 16 bases between. Germline CDR1 reads MNHEY; CDR2 reads SVGAGI.

This chain links TRBV28 with TRBJ2-5, with TRBD2 matching over 9 bases. Germline values: CDR1 MDHEN, CDR2 SYDVKM. The CDR3 is made up of 17 amino acids. V was clipped by 5 bases and J by 4 bases; unmatched bases: 14. The CDR3 reads CASSLRWIAGVGETQYF. In DNA, the CDR3 is TGTGCCAGCAGTCTTCGATGGATAGCGGGAGTCGGAGAGACCCAGTACTTC.

This clonotype was recorded only once. The rearrangement uses TRBV20-1 and TRBJ1-3; 8 bases agree with TRBD1. The CDR3 totals 15 residues. V trimming: 5 bases; J trimming: 2 bases; junction bases outside the gene matches: 8. Germline V gene sequence: CDR1 DFQATT, CDR2 SNEGSKA (reference sequence). Written as DNA, the CDR3 is TGCAGTGCTCGCTCGGGACAGGTGGCTGGAAACACCATATATTTT. Encoded protein: CSARSGQVAGNTIYF.

The chain is built from TRBV10-3 and TRBJ2-5; 9 bases agree with TRBD1. Germline trimming cut 7 bases from V and 1 base from J; bases unmatched to any gene: 7. CDR3 size: 15 residues. Germline CDR1 ENHRY, CDR2 SYGVKD. CDR3: CAIKPGQGSQETQYF. In DNA, the CDR3 is TGTGCCATCAAACCGGGACAGGGAAGCCAAGAGACCCAGTACTTC.

The V call is TRBV28, the J call TRBJ2-3; 10 bases are shared with TRBD2. The V segment lost 7 bases and the J segment 11 bases; nucleotides outside the gene matches: 21. The CDR3 length is 17 residues. Germline V gives CDR1 MDHEN, CDR2 SYDVKM. The CDR3 spells CASTPFPLAGGTRGQYF. The CDR3, as DNA: TGTGCCAGCACCCCGTTTCCATTAGCGGGAGGTACCCGCGGGCAGTATTTT.